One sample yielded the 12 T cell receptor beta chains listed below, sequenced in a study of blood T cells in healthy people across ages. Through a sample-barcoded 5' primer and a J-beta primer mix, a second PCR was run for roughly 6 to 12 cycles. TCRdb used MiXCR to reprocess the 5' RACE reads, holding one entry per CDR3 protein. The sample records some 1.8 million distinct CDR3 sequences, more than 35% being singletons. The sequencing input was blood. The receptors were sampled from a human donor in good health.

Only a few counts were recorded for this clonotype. The CDR3 coding sequence is TGTGCCAGCACCTCCCGGAGGATCTTGACACAAGCTATCTACGAGCAGTACTTC. This sequence encodes CASTSRRILTQAIYEQYF. The chain has TRBV6-1 and TRBJ2-7; TRBD2 is a possible D gene (5 bases). V was pared by 7 bases and J by 3 bases, with 28 bases between. The CDR3 totals 18 residues. Germline V gene data show CDR1 as MNHNS and CDR2 as SASEGT.

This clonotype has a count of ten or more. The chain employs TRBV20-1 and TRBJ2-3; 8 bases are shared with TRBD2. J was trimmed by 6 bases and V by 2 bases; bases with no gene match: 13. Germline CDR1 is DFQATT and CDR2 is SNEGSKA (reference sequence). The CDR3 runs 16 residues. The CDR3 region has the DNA TGCAGTGCTAGACCGCTGCGGCGACTAGCGCCCGATACGCAGTATTTT. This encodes CSARPLRRLAPDTQYF.

In DNA, the CDR3 is TGTGCCAGCAGTTTTCCCCAATATTGGCAGGAGCAGTTCTTC. Translation gives CASSFPQYWQEQFF. This chain uses TRBV28 with TRBJ2-1; D gene unclear. The CDR3 has 14 residues. Germline assignment: CDR1 MDHEN and CDR2 SYDVKM. Trimming removed 3 bases from V and 10 bases from J, with 16 bases in between.

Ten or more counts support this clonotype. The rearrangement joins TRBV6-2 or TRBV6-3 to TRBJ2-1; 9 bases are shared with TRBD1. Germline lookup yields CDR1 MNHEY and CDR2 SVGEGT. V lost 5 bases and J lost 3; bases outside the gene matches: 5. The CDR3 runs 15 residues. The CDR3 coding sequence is TGTGCCAGCAGTCCGGGACAGGGAGACTACAATGAGCAGTTCTTC. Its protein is CASSPGQGDYNEQFF.

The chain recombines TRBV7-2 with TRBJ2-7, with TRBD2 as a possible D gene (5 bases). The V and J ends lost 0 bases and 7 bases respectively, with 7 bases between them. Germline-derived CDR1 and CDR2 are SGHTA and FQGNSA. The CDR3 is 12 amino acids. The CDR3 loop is CASSLAEVEQYF. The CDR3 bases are TGTGCCAGCAGCTTAGCGGAGGTAGAGCAGTACTTC. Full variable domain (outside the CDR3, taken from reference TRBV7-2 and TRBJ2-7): GAGVSQSPSNKVTEKGKDVELRCDPISGHTALYWYRQSLGQGLEFLIYFQGNSAPDKSGLPSDRFSAERTGGSVSTLTIQRTQQEDSAVYLCASSLAEVEQYFGPGTRLTVT.

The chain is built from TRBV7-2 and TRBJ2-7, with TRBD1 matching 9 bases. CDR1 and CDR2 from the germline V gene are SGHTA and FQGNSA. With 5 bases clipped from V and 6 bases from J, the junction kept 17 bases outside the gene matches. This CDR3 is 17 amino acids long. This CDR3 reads CASSLHVPGQGSVEQYF. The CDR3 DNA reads TGTGCCAGCAGCCTCCATGTGCCGGGACAGGGTTCTGTCGAGCAGTACTTC.

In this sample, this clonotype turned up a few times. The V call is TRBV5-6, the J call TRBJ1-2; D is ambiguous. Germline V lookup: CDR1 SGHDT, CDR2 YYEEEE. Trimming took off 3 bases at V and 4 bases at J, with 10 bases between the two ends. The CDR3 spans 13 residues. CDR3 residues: CASSSRRTYGYTF. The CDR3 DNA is TGTGCCAGCAGCTCACGACGGACCTATGGCTACACCTTC.

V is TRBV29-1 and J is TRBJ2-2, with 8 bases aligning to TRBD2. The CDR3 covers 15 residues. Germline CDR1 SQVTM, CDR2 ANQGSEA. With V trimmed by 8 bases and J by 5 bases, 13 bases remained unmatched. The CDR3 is CSSRGGGTWTGELFF. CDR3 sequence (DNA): TGCAGCTCCCGGGGGGGAGGGACCTGGACCGGGGAGCTGTTTTTT.

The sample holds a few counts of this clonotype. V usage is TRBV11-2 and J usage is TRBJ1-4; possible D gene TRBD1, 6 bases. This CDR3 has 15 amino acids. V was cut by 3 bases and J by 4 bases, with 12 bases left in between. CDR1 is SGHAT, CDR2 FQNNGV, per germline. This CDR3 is CASSFVQGFNEKLFF. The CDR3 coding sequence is TGTGCCAGCAGCTTCGTTCAGGGGTTTAATGAAAAACTGTTTTTT.

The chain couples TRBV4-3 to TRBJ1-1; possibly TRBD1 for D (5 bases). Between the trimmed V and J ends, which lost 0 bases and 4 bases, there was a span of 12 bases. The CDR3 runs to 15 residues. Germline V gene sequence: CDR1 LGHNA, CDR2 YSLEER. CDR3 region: CASSQESREFTEAFF. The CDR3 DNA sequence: TGCGCCAGCAGCCAAGAGAGCAGGGAGTTCACTGAAGCTTTCTTT.

CDR3 DNA sequence: TGTGCCACCAGCAGAGGGGGACAGGGTCAGTACGAGCAGTACTTC. As protein: CATSRGGQGQYEQYF. The V call is TRBV15, the J call TRBJ2-7; 9 bases are a match to TRBD1. The trim removed 1 base at V and 4 bases at J, leaving 5 bases unmatched. Germline loops: CDR1 LNHNV, CDR2 YYDKDF (reference sequence). This CDR3 region has 15 residues.

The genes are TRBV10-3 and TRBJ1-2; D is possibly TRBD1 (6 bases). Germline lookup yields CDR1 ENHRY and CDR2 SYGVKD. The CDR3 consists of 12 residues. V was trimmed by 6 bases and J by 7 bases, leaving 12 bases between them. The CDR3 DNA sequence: TGTGCCATCAGGATGGACAGAGGTGGCTACACCTTC. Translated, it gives CAIRMDRGGYTF.